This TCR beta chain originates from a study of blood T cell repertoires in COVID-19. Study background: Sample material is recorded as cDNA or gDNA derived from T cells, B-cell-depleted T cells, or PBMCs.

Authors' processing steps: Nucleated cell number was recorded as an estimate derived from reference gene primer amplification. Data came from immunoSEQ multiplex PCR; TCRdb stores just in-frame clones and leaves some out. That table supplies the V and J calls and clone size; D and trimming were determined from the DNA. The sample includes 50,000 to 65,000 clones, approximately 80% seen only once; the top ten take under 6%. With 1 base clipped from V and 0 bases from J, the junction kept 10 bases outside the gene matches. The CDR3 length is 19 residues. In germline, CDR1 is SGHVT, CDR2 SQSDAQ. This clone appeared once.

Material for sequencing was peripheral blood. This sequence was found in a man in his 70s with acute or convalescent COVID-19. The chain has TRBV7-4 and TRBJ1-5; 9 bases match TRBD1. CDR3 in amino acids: CASSLGGTGKSYSNQPQHF. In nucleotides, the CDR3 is TGTGCCAGCAGCTTAGGCGGGACAGGGAAGAGTTATAGCAATCAGCCCCAGCATTTT. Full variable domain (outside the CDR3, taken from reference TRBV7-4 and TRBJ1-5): GAGVSQSPRYKVAKRGRDVALRCDSISGHVTLYWYRQTLGQGSEVLTYSQSDAQRDKSGRPSGRFSAERPERSVSTLKIQRTEQGDSAVYLCASSLGGTGKSYSNQPQHFGDGTRLSIL.